This T cell receptor beta chain originates from a study of OX40 agonist ivuxolimab in advanced cancers. Looking at the study overall: Hepatocellular carcinoma, melanoma, renal cell or head and neck cancer occurred in dose-escalation patients. The dose-escalation cohort was around 83% male, with a mean age of approximately 61 years, ranging roughly 23 to 90. Regarding the study as a whole: Expanded peripheral T-cell antigen specificity went undetermined.

The CDR3 is made up of 15 amino acids. J gave up 2 bases and V 4 bases, and 6 bases lay outside the gene matches. Germline V gene data show CDR1 as MNHNY and CDR2 as SVGAGI (reference sequence). Assay used: immunoSEQ multiplex PCR; TCRdb lists only in-frame clones, some missing. Of about 50,000 clones in the sample, about 85% were seen once. Of note for this clone: Its antigen is currently unknown.

The sample was CD4+ or CD8+ T cells sorted from blood, taken in a trial of the OX40 agonist ivuxolimab. The sequence derives from an adult with an advanced solid tumor such as melanoma, head and neck, liver or kidney cancer. The gene calls are TRBV6-6 and TRBJ2-3, with TRBD2 identical over 7 bases. The CDR3 nucleotides read TGTGCCAGCAGTTCTCAGGGACTAAACACAGATACGCAGTATTTT. This translates into CASSSQGLNTDTQYF.